These T cell receptor beta chains were read from a single sample in a study of identifying expanded T cells in peripheral blood. Sequencing was performed with immunoSEQ multiplex PCR; in TCRdb, only in-frame clones are kept and a portion is missing. Of about 89,000 clones listed, approximately 86% are singletons. The sequencing input was blood. These receptors were taken from a person aged 18-70 years in good health. Both conserved end residues are part of each CDR3. The order of the fields is V gene, D gene, CDR3 length, J gene, clone size, CDR3 DNA, CDR3 protein. The D gene is left open where the match is weak. Size values are once, few and many counts, or a class for expanded clones, and some rows have none.

V: TRBV4-1; D: NA; length: 13; J: TRBJ2-7; size: NA; DNA: TGCGCCAGCAGCCAGGGAATGGGGCTCGAGCAGTACTTC; CDR3: CASSQGMGLEQYF
V: TRBV5-6; D: NA; length: 19; J: TRBJ2-4; size: NA; DNA: TGTGCCAGCAGCGGCGGGACAGAGAAGAGTATTGGGACCAAAAACATTCAGTACTTC; CDR3: CASSGGTEKSIGTKNIQYF
V: TRBV9; D: NA; length: 15; J: TRBJ2-5; size: few; DNA: TGTGCCAGCAGCCCATGGGCAAGCAACCAAGAGACCCAGTACTTC; CDR3: CASSPWASNQETQYF
V: TRBV7-7; D: NA; length: 14; J: TRBJ1-2; size: few; DNA: TGTGCCAGCAGCCCACTGGCAGGTACGGCTGGCTACACCTTC; CDR3: CASSPLAGTAGYTF
V: TRBV19; D: TRBD1; length: 14; J: TRBJ1-2; size: NA; DNA: TGTGCCAGTAGTATGCTAGGGGGCGCGTATGGCTACACCTTC; CDR3: CASSMLGGAYGYTF
V: TRBV30; D: NA; length: 15; J: TRBJ2-7; size: NA; DNA: TGTGCCTGGAAGCCCTCCGACCAAATAAGGGGCGAGCAGTACTTC; CDR3: CAWKPSDQIRGEQYF
V: TRBV7-2; D: NA; length: 15; J: TRBJ1-2; size: NA; DNA: TGTGCCAGCAGTTCCGGACGCCTAGTCTACAATGGCTACACCTTC; CDR3: CASSSGRLVYNGYTF
V: TRBV9; D: TRBD1; length: 16; J: TRBJ1-4; size: NA; DNA: TGTGCCAGCAGCCCCACGGGACAGGGTTGGAATGAAAAACTGTTTTTT; CDR3: CASSPTGQGWNEKLFF
V: TRBV27; D: NA; length: 15; J: TRBJ2-1; size: NA; DNA: TGTGCCAGCAGTTTAGGGGGTAGTGCCTACAATGAGCAGTTCTTC; CDR3: CASSLGGSAYNEQFF
V: TRBV9; D: NA; length: 15; J: TRBJ1-5; size: NA; DNA: TGTGCCAGCAGCGTAGGGAAGGGAACTGGACAGCCCCAGCATTTT; CDR3: CASSVGKGTGQPQHF
V: TRBV6-1; D: NA; length: 15; J: TRBJ2-1; size: NA; DNA: TGTGCCAGCAGTGAAAGCTGGGTGGAATACAATGAGCAGTTCTTC; CDR3: CASSESWVEYNEQFF
V: TRBV7-2; D: TRBD2; length: 15; J: TRBJ2-1; size: NA; DNA: TGTGCCAGCTCCAGAAGGAGCGGGGGGGCATACGAGCAGTTCTTC; CDR3: CASSRRSGGAYEQFF
V: TRBV10-3; D: TRBD1; length: 16; J: TRBJ2-2; size: NA; DNA: TGTGCCATCAGCGGGGACAGGGGTTCGGGCACCGGGGAGCTGTTTTTT; CDR3: CAISGDRGSGTGELFF
V: TRBV7-8; D: TRBD1; length: 17; J: TRBJ1-3; size: NA; DNA: TGTGCCAGCAGCTTATGGGGACCGGGACAGCCTGGAAACACCATATATTTT; CDR3: CASSLWGPGQPGNTIYF
V: TRBV7-9; D: NA; length: 13; J: TRBJ1-5; size: NA; DNA: TGTGCCAGCAGCTTAGCGGAGGGTCAGCCCCAGCATTTT; CDR3: CASSLAEGQPQHF
V: TRBV15; D: TRBD1; length: 15; J: TRBJ2-2; size: NA; DNA: TGTGCCACCAGCAAGTTAACAGGGGATGGAGGGGAGCTGTTTTTT; CDR3: CATSKLTGDGGELFF
V: TRBV19; D: NA; length: 17; J: TRBJ2-1; size: NA; DNA: TGTGCCAGTAGTCTAAATACACGGGGGACACTACGCTCAGAGCAGTTCTTC; CDR3: CASSLNTRGTLRSEQFF
V: TRBV11-2; D: NA; length: 13; J: TRBJ1-5; size: NA; DNA: TGTGCCAGCAGCTTAGAGGGTCACCAGCCCCAGCATTTT; CDR3: CASSLEGHQPQHF
V: TRBV11-3; D: NA; length: 15; J: TRBJ2-1; size: NA; DNA: TGTGCCAGCAGCTTCGGAGGGAACTCCTACAATGAGCAGTTCTTC; CDR3: CASSFGGNSYNEQFF
V: TRBV9; D: NA; length: 17; J: TRBJ2-2; size: once; DNA: TGTGCCAGCAGCGTACTGGGGCAACCCGCGAACACCGGGGAGCTGTTTTTT; CDR3: CASSVLGQPANTGELFF
V: TRBV27; D: NA; length: 15; J: TRBJ1-2; size: NA; DNA: TGTGCCAGCAGTACTCTCCGGACAGAGTTTTATGGCTACACCTTC; CDR3: CASSTLRTEFYGYTF
V: TRBV18; D: TRBD2; length: 16; J: TRBJ2-2; size: NA; DNA: TGTGCCAGCTCACCAACGGGAGGGTTCGGCACCGGGGAGCTGTTTTTT; CDR3: CASSPTGGFGTGELFF
V: TRBV7-2; D: TRBD1; length: 15; J: TRBJ1-1; size: NA; DNA: TGTGCCAGCAGCTTACTTAGGACAGGGAAGACTGAAGCTTTCTTT; CDR3: CASSLLRTGKTEAFF
V: TRBV7-2; D: TRBD2; length: 16; J: TRBJ2-1; size: NA; DNA: TGTGCCAGCAGCCAAAGGAGCGGGGCGCCCTTCAATGAGCAGTTCTTC; CDR3: CASSQRSGAPFNEQFF
V: TRBV6-6; D: NA; length: 12; J: TRBJ1-1; size: NA; DNA: TGTGCCAGCTGCCAAATGAACACTGAAGCTTTCTTT; CDR3: CASCQMNTEAFF
V: TRBV7-9; D: NA; length: 12; J: TRBJ1-1; size: NA; DNA: TGTGCCAGCAGCTTACTGAACACTGAAGCTTTCTTT; CDR3: CASSLLNTEAFF
V: TRBV29-1; D: NA; length: 11; J: TRBJ1-1; size: NA; DNA: TGCAGCGGCATTAGGGACACTGAAGCTTTCTTT; CDR3: CSGIRDTEAFF
V: TRBV5-6; D: NA; length: 15; J: TRBJ1-6; size: NA; DNA: TGTGCCAGCAGCTTGATTGACAACGTCTATTCACCCCTCCACTTT; CDR3: CASSLIDNVYSPLHF
V: TRBV5-4; D: TRBD1; length: 16; J: TRBJ2-4; size: NA; DNA: TGTGCCAGCAGCTTGGGTGCGGGGACAGGCAAAAACATTCAGTACTTC; CDR3: CASSLGAGTGKNIQYF
V: TRBV5-8; D: NA; length: 10; J: TRBJ1-1; size: NA; DNA: TGTGCCAGCAGCTACGACTCCGCTTTCTTT; CDR3: CASSYDSAFF
V: TRBV2; D: NA; length: 13; J: TRBJ2-2; size: NA; DNA: TGTGCCAGCTCATTCAGGGAGGTCGGGGAGCTGTTTTTT; CDR3: CASSFREVGELFF
V: TRBV19; D: NA; length: 13; J: TRBJ2-7; size: NA; DNA: TGTGCCAGTAGTGAAACAATCTCCTACGAGCAGTACTTC; CDR3: CASSETISYEQYF
V: TRBV5-8; D: NA; length: 15; J: TRBJ1-2; size: once; DNA: TGTGCCAGCAGCTTGCGGGACACCAACTTCTATGGCTACACCTTC; CDR3: CASSLRDTNFYGYTF
V: TRBV4-3; D: NA; length: 15; J: TRBJ1-5; size: NA; DNA: TGCGCCAGCAGCCAAGATAGAGGGGAAGGCCAGCCCCAGCATTTT; CDR3: CASSQDRGEGQPQHF
V: TRBV19; D: NA; length: 14; J: TRBJ1-2; size: NA; DNA: TGTGCCAGTAGTATAGTTGGGGTCAACTATGGCTACACCTTC; CDR3: CASSIVGVNYGYTF
V: TRBV5-5; D: TRBD1; length: 15; J: TRBJ1-2; size: NA; DNA: TGTGCCAGCAGCGTTCCGGGACAGGGGAATCGTGGCTACACCTTC; CDR3: CASSVPGQGNRGYTF
V: TRBV30; D: NA; length: 14; J: TRBJ1-2; size: once; DNA: TGTGCCTGGCAGGCAGGAAGATTCAACTATGGCTACACCTTC; CDR3: CAWQAGRFNYGYTF
V: TRBV6-4; D: TRBD1; length: 14; J: TRBJ1-2; size: NA; DNA: TGTGCCAGCAGTTCAGGGACAGGGGGCTCTGGCTACACCTTC; CDR3: CASSSGTGGSGYTF
V: TRBV6-5; D: NA; length: 15; J: TRBJ2-3; size: once; DNA: TGTGCCAGCAGTTACTCGCAGACAGTAACAGATACGCAGTATTTT; CDR3: CASSYSQTVTDTQYF
V: TRBV11-2; D: NA; length: 16; J: TRBJ2-2; size: NA; DNA: TGTGCCAGCAGCCCTCACGGGACCGCGAACACCGGGGAGCTGTTTTTT; CDR3: CASSPHGTANTGELFF
V: TRBV18; D: NA; length: 13; J: TRBJ2-2; size: NA; DNA: TGTGCCAGCTCACGTGCCTACACCGGGGAGCTGTTTTTT; CDR3: CASSRAYTGELFF
V: TRBV29-1; D: TRBD1; length: 17; J: TRBJ1-4; size: NA; DNA: TGCAGCGTGTCTAATATAAGACAGGGGAGGCCTAATGAAAAACTGTTTTTT; CDR3: CSVSNIRQGRPNEKLFF
V: TRBV7-2; D: NA; length: 14; J: TRBJ1-2; size: NA; DNA: TGTGCCAGCAGCTTAGACGGCCTCTACGGGGGCTACACCTTC; CDR3: CASSLDGLYGGYTF
V: TRBV7-9; D: NA; length: 15; J: TRBJ1-1; size: NA; DNA: TGTGCCAGCAGCCCAGCTGCAGCTCGGAACACTGAAGCTTTCTTT; CDR3: CASSPAAARNTEAFF
V: TRBV5-1; D: NA; length: 14; J: TRBJ2-3; size: NA; DNA: TGCGCCAGCAGCTCCCAGGAGTTGACAGATACGCAGTATTTT; CDR3: CASSSQELTDTQYF
V: TRBV2; D: NA; length: 14; J: TRBJ1-1; size: once; DNA: TGTGCCCTCAAGAGGTACAGAACGAACACTGAAGCTTTCTTT; CDR3: CALKRYRTNTEAFF
V: TRBV7-3; D: NA; length: 14; J: TRBJ2-3; size: NA; DNA: TGTGCCAGCAGGTTAACCGCCAGCACAGATACGCAGTATTTT; CDR3: CASRLTASTDTQYF
V: TRBV18; D: TRBD1; length: 17; J: TRBJ1-5; size: NA; DNA: TGTGCCAGCTCCCCGACAGGGGGTCCCTATAGCAATCAGCCCCAGCATTTT; CDR3: CASSPTGGPYSNQPQHF
V: TRBV7-2; D: NA; length: 14; J: TRBJ1-2; size: NA; DNA: TGTGCCAGCAGCTTAGATCATGTCCTCCATGGCTACACCTTC; CDR3: CASSLDHVLHGYTF
V: TRBV19; D: NA; length: 14; J: TRBJ1-1; size: NA; DNA: TGTGCCAGTAGTCCTCCCGGGGGGAGCACTGAAGCTTTCTTT; CDR3: CASSPPGGSTEAFF
V: TRBV5-5; D: TRBD1; length: 13; J: TRBJ1-2; size: NA; DNA: TGTGCCAGCAGCATTGACAGGGGGCAGGGCTACACCTTC; CDR3: CASSIDRGQGYTF
V: TRBV5-1; D: NA; length: 12; J: TRBJ1-1; size: NA; DNA: TGCGCCAGCAGCTTGAAGAACACTGAAGCTTTCTTT; CDR3: CASSLKNTEAFF
V: TRBV6-1; D: TRBD1; length: 14; J: TRBJ1-6; size: NA; DNA: TGTGCCAGCCACACCAGGGGGTACGAATCACCCCTCCACTTT; CDR3: CASHTRGYESPLHF
V: TRBV5-4; D: NA; length: 16; J: TRBJ2-1; size: NA; DNA: TGTGCCAGCAGCCAAGATGGGGGGGCGAGCTACAATGAGCAGTTCTTC; CDR3: CASSQDGGASYNEQFF
V: TRBV11-3; D: NA; length: 13; J: TRBJ2-7; size: once; DNA: TGTGCCAGCAGCTTAGACCAGGGGGGCGAGCAGTACTTC; CDR3: CASSLDQGGEQYF
V: TRBV2; D: TRBD1; length: 13; J: TRBJ2-1; size: NA; DNA: TGTGCCAGCAGCCGGACAGGGTACAATGAGCAGTTCTTC; CDR3: CASSRTGYNEQFF
V: TRBV6-5; D: TRBD2; length: 16; J: TRBJ2-1; size: NA; DNA: TGTGCCAGCAGTTCCTCGATAAGCGGGGGGTACAATGAGCAGTTCTTC; CDR3: CASSSSISGGYNEQFF
V: TRBV7-2; D: NA; length: 16; J: TRBJ2-2; size: NA; DNA: TGTGCCAGCAGCTTAGGAGCAGGGTGGGACACCGGGGAGCTGTTTTTT; CDR3: CASSLGAGWDTGELFF
V: TRBV11-2; D: NA; length: 13; J: TRBJ1-2; size: NA; DNA: TGTGCCAGCAGCATAGACAGGAACTATGGCTACACCTTC; CDR3: CASSIDRNYGYTF